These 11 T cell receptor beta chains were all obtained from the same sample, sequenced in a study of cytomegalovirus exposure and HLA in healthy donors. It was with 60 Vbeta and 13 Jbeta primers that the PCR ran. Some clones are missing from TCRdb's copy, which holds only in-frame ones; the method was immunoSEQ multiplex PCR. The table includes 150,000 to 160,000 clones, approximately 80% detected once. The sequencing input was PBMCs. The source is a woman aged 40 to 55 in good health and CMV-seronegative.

The CDR3: CASSRETGRRQPQHF. For the CDR3, the DNA is TGTGCCAGCAGCCGTGAGACAGGGCGACGGCAGCCCCAGCATTTT. The chain recombines TRBV7-2 with TRBJ1-5; 7 bases are shared with TRBD1. The CDR3 totals 15 residues. The junction had 11 bases not matched to a gene; V was cut back by 5 bases and J by 7 bases. CDR1 SGHTA and CDR2 FQGNSA come from the germline V gene.

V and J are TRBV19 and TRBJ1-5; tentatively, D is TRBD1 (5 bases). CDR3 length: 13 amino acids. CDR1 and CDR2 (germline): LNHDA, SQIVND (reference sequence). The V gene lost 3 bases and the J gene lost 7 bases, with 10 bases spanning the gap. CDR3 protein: CASSMVGVQPQHF. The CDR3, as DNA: TGTGCCAGTAGTATGGTAGGGGTACAGCCCCAGCATTTT.

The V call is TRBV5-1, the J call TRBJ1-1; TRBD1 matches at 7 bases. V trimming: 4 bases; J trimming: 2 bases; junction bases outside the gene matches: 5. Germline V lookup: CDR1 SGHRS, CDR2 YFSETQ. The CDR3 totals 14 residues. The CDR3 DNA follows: TGCGCCAGCAGCGAAGGGACAGCCAACACTGAAGCTTTCTTT. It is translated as CASSEGTANTEAFF.

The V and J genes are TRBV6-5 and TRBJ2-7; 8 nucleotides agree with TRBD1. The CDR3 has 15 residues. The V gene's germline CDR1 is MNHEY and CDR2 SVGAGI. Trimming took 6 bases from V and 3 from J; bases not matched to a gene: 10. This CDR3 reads CASRKSLDRVYEQYF. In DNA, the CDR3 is TGTGCCAGCAGAAAGTCCCTGGACAGGGTCTACGAGCAGTACTTC.

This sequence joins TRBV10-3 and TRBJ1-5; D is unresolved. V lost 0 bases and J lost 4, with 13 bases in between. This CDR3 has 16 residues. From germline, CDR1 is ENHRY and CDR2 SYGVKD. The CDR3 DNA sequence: TGTGCCATCAGTGAGTCGAGGTCAGTACCAAATCAGCCCCAGCATTTT. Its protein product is CAISESRSVPNQPQHF.

The CDR3 region is CASSSGTGGFGVNQPQHF. The CDR3 DNA is TGTGCCAGCAGTTCCGGGACAGGGGGGTTCGGGGTCAATCAGCCCCAGCATTTT. The V gene is TRBV2, the J gene TRBJ1-5; 11 bases are shared with TRBD1. This CDR3 contains 18 residues. Germline V lookup: CDR1 SNHLY, CDR2 FYNNEI. Trimming cost V 5 bases and J 3 bases; bases outside gene matches: 12.

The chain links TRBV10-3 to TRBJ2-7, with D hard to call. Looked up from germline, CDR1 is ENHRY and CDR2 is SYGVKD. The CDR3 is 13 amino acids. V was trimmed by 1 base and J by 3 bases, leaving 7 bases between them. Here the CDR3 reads CAISEYRSYEQYF. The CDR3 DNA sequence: TGTGCCATCAGTGAGTACAGAAGCTACGAGCAGTACTTC.

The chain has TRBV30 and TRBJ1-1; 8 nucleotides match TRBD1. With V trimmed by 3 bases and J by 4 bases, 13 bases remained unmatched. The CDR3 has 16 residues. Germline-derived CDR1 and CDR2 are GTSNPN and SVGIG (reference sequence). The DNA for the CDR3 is TGTGCCTGGAGCGGTCCTAGGACAGGGCTGGGCACTGAAGCTTTCTTT. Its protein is CAWSGPRTGLGTEAFF.

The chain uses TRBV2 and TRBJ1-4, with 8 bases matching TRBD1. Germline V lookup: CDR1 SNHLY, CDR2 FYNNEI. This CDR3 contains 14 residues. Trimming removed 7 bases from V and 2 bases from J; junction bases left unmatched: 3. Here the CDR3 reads CASTRQGTNEKLFF. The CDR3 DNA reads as TGTGCCAGCACTAGACAGGGGACTAATGAAAAACTGTTTTTT.

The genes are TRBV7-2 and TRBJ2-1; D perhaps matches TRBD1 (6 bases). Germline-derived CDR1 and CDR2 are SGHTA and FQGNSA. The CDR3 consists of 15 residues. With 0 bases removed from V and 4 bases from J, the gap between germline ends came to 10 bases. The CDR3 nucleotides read TGTGCCAGCAGCTTAGCGGACAGTAGGTACAATGAGCAGTTCTTC. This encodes CASSLADSRYNEQFF.

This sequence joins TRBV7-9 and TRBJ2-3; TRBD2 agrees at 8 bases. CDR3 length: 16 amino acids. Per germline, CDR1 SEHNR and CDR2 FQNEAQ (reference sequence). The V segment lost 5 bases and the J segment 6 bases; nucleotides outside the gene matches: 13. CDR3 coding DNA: TGTGCCAGCAGCCCGGGGGGGGGAGGGCTCACGGATACGCAGTATTTT. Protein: CASSPGGGGLTDTQYF. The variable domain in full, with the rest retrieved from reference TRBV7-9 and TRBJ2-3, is DTGVSQNPRHKITKRGQNVTFRCDPISEHNRLYWYRQTLGQGPEFLTYFQNEAQLEKSRLLSDRFSAERPKGSFSTLEIQRTEQGDSAMYLCASSPGGGGLTDTQYFGPGTRLTVL.